A single sample is the source of the 13 T cell receptor beta chains below, sequenced in a study of cytomegalovirus exposure and HLA in healthy donors. A multiplex PCR was run with 60 Vbeta primers and 13 Jbeta primers. This table comes from immunoSEQ multiplex PCR, and its TCRdb copy is limited to in-frame clones, with some not included. The sample carries 150,000 or so clones, nearly 80% recorded once. Sequencing used PBMCs. Source of these receptors: a man aged 30 to 39 in good health and CMV-seropositive.

About this clone itself: One end of the junction does not line up with germline, which may come from a read error. The chain links TRBV7-9 to TRBJ2-7, with D perhaps matching TRBD1 (5 bases). The CDR3 is 14 residues long. The V gene's germline CDR1 is SEHNR and CDR2 FQNEAQ (reference sequence). This chain's CDR3 is CSSSLADRSYEQYF. Written as DNA, the CDR3 is TGTTCCAGCAGCTTAGCCGACAGATCCTACGAGCAGTACTTC.

The chain employs TRBV7-2 and TRBJ2-5; 7 nucleotides line up with TRBD2. Germline V gives CDR1 SGHTA, CDR2 FQGNSA. V lost 5 bases, J lost 7 bases, and 10 bases stayed unmatched. The CDR3 length is 14 residues. In DNA, the CDR3 is TGTGCCAGCAGCCCGGGAGGCCGATCCAGGACCCAGTACTTC. It specifies CASSPGGRSRTQYF.

This rearrangement joins TRBV15 to TRBJ2-1, with 9 bases lining up with TRBD2. The CDR3 contains 14 residues. With V trimmed by 2 bases and J by 8 bases, 4 bases remained unmatched. From germline, CDR1 is LNHNV and CDR2 YYDKDF (reference sequence). The CDR3 loop is CATSRLSGSDEQFF. The CDR3 DNA follows: TGTGCCACCAGCAGACTTAGCGGGAGCGATGAGCAGTTCTTC.

The rearrangement joins TRBV6-1 to TRBJ2-1; TRBD2 matches at 8 bases. Germline CDR1 and CDR2: MNHNS and SASEGT. CDR3 length: 15 amino acids. With 6 bases clipped from V and 0 bases from J, the junction kept 4 bases outside the gene matches. CDR3 sequence reads: CASSLGLDSYNEQFF. For the CDR3, the DNA is TGTGCCAGCAGCCTGGGACTAGACTCCTACAATGAGCAGTTCTTC.

J is TRBJ2-2 and V is TRBV5-1; 9 bases line up with TRBD1. The ends lost 0 bases at V and 1 base at J; junction bases unmatched: 7. Germline V gives CDR1 SGHRS, CDR2 YFSETQ. This CDR3 is 18 amino acids long. DNA of the CDR3: TGCGCCAGCAGCTTGGGCCCTCCGGGACAGGGGAACACCGGGGAGCTGTTTTTT. It codes for CASSLGPPGQGNTGELFF.

This chain connects TRBV5-4 to TRBJ2-7, with TRBD2 identical over 7 bases. Germline CDR1 SGHNT, CDR2 YYREEE (reference sequence). This CDR3 is 14 amino acids long. Germline trimming cut 7 bases from V and 3 bases from J; bases unmatched to any gene: 10. Written as DNA, the CDR3 is TGTGCCAGCCGAGATCTGGGGAGGGACTACGAGCAGTACTTC. It specifies CASRDLGRDYEQYF.

This chain joins TRBV5-8 and TRBJ2-7, with 7 bases that match TRBD1. This CDR3 is built from 13 residues. J was trimmed by 5 bases and V by 4 bases; bases with no gene match: 6. Germline loops: CDR1 SGHTS, CDR2 YDEGEE. CDR3 coding DNA: TGTGCCAGCAGCCCGGGACAGCCCAACGAGCAGTACTTC. Protein: CASSPGQPNEQYF.

This clone was observed a handful of times. The chain uses TRBV28 and TRBJ1-4; 9 bases are shared with TRBD1. CDR3 length: 18 residues. Germline CDR1 reads MDHEN; CDR2 reads SYDVKM. J gave up 0 bases and V 6 bases, and 11 bases lay outside the gene matches. CDR3 sequence reads: CASRDRGGTLATNEKLFF. CDR3 nucleotide sequence: TGTGCCAGCAGAGACAGGGGGGGAACCCTCGCAACTAATGAAAAACTGTTTTTT. Full variable domain (missing parts from reference TRBV28 and TRBJ1-4): DVKVTQSSRYLVKRTGEKVFLECVQDMDHENMFWYRQDPGLGLRLIYFSYDVKMKEKGDIPEGYSVSREKKERFSLILESASTNQTSMYLCASRDRGGTLATNEKLFFGSGTQLSVL.

The J gene is TRBJ2-1, the V gene TRBV28; TRBD2 agrees at 7 bases. CDR1 is MDHEN, CDR2 SYDVKM, per germline. The CDR3 length is 15 residues. With V trimmed by 1 base and J by 9 bases, 9 bases remained unmatched. The CDR3 bases are TGTGCCAGCAGTTTATCGGCGGGAGAGGGAGTTGAGCAGTTCTTC. It translates to CASSLSAGEGVEQFF.

The chain is built from TRBV6-6 and TRBJ2-2, with 13 bases lining up with TRBD2. Germline V gene sequence: CDR1 MNHNY, CDR2 SVGAGI (reference sequence). This CDR3 region has 15 residues. Trimming removed 6 bases from V and 10 bases from J; junction bases left unmatched: 8. The CDR3: CASRITSGRAQELFF. CDR3 bases: TGTGCCAGCAGAATAACTAGCGGGAGGGCCCAGGAGCTGTTTTTT.

This clone was counted once. The chain employs TRBV7-2 and TRBJ1-5, with D unresolved. The CDR3 spans 14 residues. CDR1 SGHTA and CDR2 FQGNSA come from the germline V gene. V was cut by 5 bases and J by 3 bases, with 11 bases left in between. The chain's CDR3 is CASSLRRDNQPQHF. In nucleotides, the CDR3 is TGTGCCAGCAGCCTCCGGCGGGACAATCAGCCCCAGCATTTT.

This chain uses TRBV5-1 with TRBJ1-6; TRBD1 aligns across 7 bases. Germline assignment: CDR1 SGHRS and CDR2 YFSETQ. The length of the CDR3 is 15 residues. The junction had 5 bases not matched to a gene; V was cut back by 3 bases and J by 5 bases. DNA for the CDR3: TGCGCCAGCAGCTGGGGACAGCCTCATAATTCACCCCTCCACTTT. Amino acids: CASSWGQPHNSPLHF.

This chain joins TRBV6-4 and TRBJ2-2; D is undetermined. The CDR3 sequence is 12 residues long. The ends were cut back, 2 bases at V and 6 bases at J, with 4 bases in the middle. CDR1 and CDR2 (germline): MRHNA, SNTAGT. The CDR3 spells CASSDVAGELFF. The CDR3 nucleotides are TGTGCCAGCAGTGACGTAGCCGGGGAGCTGTTTTTT.